This T cell receptor beta chain originates from a study of early T cells in non-severe SARS-CoV-2 infection (dated by TCRdb to about 2021). Study-wide context: Because TCR sequencing was done on bulk RNA from unsorted whole blood, the alpha and beta chains could not be paired. Results the study describes overall, beyond this receptor: VDJdb matching was skewed toward anti-spike CD8 responses and likely underestimated virus-specific expansions, missing private and CD4 specificities.

The CDR3 has 12 amino acids, counting the end cysteine and phenylalanine. Of the read, only the CDR3 DNA is kept; its 36 bases are in frame from base 1. V drops 6 bases and J drops 11 bases, leaving 14 bases in between. Many counts were recorded for this clonotype. No cognate antigen has been identified for it. Base qualities are not at hand, and no much larger clone is one base apart. Libraries were built with 5' RACE. TCRdb lists the instrument as NextSeq 500. Unique molecular identifiers were attached to individual cDNA molecules in the TCR library protocol so that sequencing error and PCR bias could be corrected. TCR alpha and beta chains were both sequenced, and the abundances of alpha and beta sequences in each sample were closely correlated with each other. The authors' analysis ran thus. Decombinator V4 was used to annotate the V gene, J gene and CDR3 of the TCR sequences. TCRs were defined as expanded if a significant change between any two time points was detected under a Poisson model with p below 0.0001. TCR abundances were normalised to the total number of TCRs sequenced per sample and expressed as counts per million. MAIT TCRs were defined by TRAV1-2 paired with TRAJ12, TRAJ20 or TRAJ33, and iNKT TCRs by TRAV10 paired with TRAJ18. VDJdb, accessed on 1 November 2021, was searched for TCRs annotated for CMV, EBV and SARS-CoV-2, and TCRs annotated for more than one antigen were excluded. The public reads were reprocessed in TCRdb via fastp at Q25 and MiXCR, keeping in-frame beta chains. Each CDR3 protein appears once, grouped with its most common genes and DNA. What appears here as the V and J calls and clone size reflects TCRdb's work, not the paper's. The sample contains around 44,000 distinct CDR3 sequences, approximately 7.6% of them found a single time. Together, the top ten hold approximately 6.3% of the sample.

A case-control design nested within a healthcare worker cohort in London, UK, was used, with weekly nasopharyngeal swab PCR tests and blood sampling performed. Between 23 and 31 March 2020, the week of the UK lockdown, healthcare workers were enrolled and then followed up weekly for as long as 16 weeks. This TCR was recovered from an adult who was a healthcare worker with PCR-confirmed SARS-CoV-2 infection or an uninfected control (not recorded which). The sample comprised whole blood. The chain joins TRBV12-3 or TRBV12-4 to TRBJ1-5; no D gene is confidently identified. At the DNA level, the sequence is TGTGCCAGCAGGGAGCAGAGTGGGGCCCAGCATTTT. Its translation reads: CASREQSGAQHF.